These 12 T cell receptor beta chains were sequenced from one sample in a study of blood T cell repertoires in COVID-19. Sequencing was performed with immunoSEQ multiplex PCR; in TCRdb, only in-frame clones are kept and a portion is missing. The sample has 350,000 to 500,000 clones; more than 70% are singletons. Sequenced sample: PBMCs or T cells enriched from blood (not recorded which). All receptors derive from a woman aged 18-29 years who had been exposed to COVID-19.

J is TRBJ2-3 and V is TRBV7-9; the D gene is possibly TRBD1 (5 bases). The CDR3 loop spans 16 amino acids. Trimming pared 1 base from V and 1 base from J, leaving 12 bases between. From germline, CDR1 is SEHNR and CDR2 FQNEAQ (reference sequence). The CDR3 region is CASSLGSLGRTDTQYF. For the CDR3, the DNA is TGTGCCAGCAGCTTAGGTAGCTTGGGGCGCACAGATACGCAGTATTTT.

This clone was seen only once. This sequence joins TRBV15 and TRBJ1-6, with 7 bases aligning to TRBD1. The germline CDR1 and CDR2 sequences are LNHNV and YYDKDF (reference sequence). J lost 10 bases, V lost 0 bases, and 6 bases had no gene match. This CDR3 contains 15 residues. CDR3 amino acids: CATSRDPTGESPLHF. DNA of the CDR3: TGTGCCACCAGCAGAGACCCCACAGGGGAATCACCCCTCCACTTT.

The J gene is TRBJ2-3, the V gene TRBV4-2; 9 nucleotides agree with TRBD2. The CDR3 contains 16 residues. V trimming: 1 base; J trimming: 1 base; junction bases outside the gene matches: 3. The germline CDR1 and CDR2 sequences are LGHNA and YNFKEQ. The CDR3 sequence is CASSQAERGGTDTQYF. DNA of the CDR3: TGTGCCAGCAGCCAAGCCGAGCGGGGGGGCACAGATACGCAGTATTTT.

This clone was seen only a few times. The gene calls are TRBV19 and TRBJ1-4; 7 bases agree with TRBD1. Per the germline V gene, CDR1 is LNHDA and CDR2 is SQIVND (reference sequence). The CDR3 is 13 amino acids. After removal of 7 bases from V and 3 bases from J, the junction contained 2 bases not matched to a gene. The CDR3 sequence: CASTDRSNEKLFF. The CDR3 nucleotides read TGTGCCAGTACGGACAGGTCTAATGAAAAACTGTTTTTT.

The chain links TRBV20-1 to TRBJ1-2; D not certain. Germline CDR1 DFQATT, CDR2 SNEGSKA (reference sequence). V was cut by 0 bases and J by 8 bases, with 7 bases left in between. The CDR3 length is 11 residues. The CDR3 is CSARDSGGYTF. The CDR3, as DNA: TGCAGTGCTAGAGATTCGGGGGGCTACACCTTC.

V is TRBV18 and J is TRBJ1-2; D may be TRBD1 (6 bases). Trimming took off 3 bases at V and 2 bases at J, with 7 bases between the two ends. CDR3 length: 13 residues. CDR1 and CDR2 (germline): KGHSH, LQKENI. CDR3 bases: TGTGCCAGCTCACCGGACAGAAACTATGGCTACACCTTC. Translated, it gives CASSPDRNYGYTF.

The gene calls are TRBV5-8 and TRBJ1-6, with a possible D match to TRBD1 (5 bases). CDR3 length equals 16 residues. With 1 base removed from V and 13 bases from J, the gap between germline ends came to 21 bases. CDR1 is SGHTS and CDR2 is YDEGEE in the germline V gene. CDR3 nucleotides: TGTGCCAGCAGCTTGTCTCGGGACGGGGGGTTAATCCCCCTCCACTTT. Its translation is CASSLSRDGGLIPLHF.

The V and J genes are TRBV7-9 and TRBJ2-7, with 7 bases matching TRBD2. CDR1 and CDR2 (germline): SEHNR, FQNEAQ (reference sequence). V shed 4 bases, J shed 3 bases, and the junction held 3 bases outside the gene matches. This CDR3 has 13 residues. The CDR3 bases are TGTGCCAGCAGCTGGGACTACCACTACGAGCAGTACTTC. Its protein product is CASSWDYHYEQYF.

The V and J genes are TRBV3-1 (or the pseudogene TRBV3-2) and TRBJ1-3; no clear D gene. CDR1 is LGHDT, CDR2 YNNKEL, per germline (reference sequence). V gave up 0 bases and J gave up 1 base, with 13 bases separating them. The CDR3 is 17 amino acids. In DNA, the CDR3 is TGTGCCAGCAGCCAAGACATCAGACGAGGATCTGGAAACACCATATATTTT. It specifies CASSQDIRRGSGNTIYF.

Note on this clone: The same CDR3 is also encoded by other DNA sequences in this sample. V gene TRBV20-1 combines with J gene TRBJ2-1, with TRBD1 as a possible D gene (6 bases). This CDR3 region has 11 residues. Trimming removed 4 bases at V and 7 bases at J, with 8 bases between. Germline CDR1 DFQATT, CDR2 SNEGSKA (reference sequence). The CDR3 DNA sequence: TGCAGTGCTACCAGGGGAAATGAGCAGTTCTTC. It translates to CSATRGNEQFF.

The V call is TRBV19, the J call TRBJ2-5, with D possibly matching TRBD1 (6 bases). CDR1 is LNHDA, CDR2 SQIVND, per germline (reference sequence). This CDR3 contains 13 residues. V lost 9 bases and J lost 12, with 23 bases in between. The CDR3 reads CASQTRQATGKYF. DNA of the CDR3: TGTGCCAGCCAGACTCGACAGGCGACGGGAAAGTACTTC.

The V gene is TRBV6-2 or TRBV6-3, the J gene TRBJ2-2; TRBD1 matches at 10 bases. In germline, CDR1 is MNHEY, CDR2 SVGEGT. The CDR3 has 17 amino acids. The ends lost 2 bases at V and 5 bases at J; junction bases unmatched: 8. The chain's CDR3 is CASSYGTGAWKTGELFF. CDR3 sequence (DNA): TGTGCCAGCAGTTACGGGACAGGGGCCTGGAAGACCGGGGAGCTGTTTTTT.